The present T cell receptor beta chain was sequenced within a study of T cell changes during pregnancy in multiple sclerosis (dated by TCRdb to between 2018 and 2021). With regard to the full study: In women with multiple sclerosis, the researchers looked at how the T cell repertoire shifted as pregnancy progressed.

Libraries were constructed by the immunoSEQ multiplex PCR assay. TCRdb took this table from immuneACCESS and kept in-frame rearrangements with V and J called. Such tables lack part of the clones; where checked against another copy, unresolved V genes explain under half of the gap, and the rest is unexplained. In this sample the table shows 15,000 to 20,000 clones, around 90% of which occur a single time. The top ten hold roughly 1.3% of the sample. This clone was picked up a small number of times. Its antigen is still unknown. It has no much larger one-base neighbor in the sample; base qualities were not kept. V loses 1 base at its end and J loses 4 bases; junction bases beyond the gene matches: 7. Inclusive of the bounding cysteine and phenylalanine, the CDR3 is 15 residues long. The DNA shown is the 45-base CDR3, in frame from base 1. For CDR1 and CDR2, the germline V gene lists SGHTS and YDEGEE.

Sequenced here: CD4+ T cells from peripheral blood mononuclear cells, sampled in the first trimester of pregnancy. The sequence joins TRBV5-8 to TRBJ1-2, and 7 junction bases match TRBD1. The clonotype originates from a female donor in good health, enrolled as a control in a pregnancy study. The CDR3 is CASSLRPGGIYGYTF. The nucleotide sequence reads TGTGCCAGCAGCTTGCGCCCAGGGGGAATCTATGGCTACACCTTC.